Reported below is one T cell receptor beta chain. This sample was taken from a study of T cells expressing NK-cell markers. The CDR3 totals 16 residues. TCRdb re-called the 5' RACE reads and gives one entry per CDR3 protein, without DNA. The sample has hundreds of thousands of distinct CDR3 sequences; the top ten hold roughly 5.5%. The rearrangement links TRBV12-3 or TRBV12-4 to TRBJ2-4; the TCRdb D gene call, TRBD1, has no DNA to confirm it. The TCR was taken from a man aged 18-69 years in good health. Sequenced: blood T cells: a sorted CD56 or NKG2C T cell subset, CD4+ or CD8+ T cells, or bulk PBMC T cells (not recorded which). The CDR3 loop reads CASSATGLLAKNIQYF.